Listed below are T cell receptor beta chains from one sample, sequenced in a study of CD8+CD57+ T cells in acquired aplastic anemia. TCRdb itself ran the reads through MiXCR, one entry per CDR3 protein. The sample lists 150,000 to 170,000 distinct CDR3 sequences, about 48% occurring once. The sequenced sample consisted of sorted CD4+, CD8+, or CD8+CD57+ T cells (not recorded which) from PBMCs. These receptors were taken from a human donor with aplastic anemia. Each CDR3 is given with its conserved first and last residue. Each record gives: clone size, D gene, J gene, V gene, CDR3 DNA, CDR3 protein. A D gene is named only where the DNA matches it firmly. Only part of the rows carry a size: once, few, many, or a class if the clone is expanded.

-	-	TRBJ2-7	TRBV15	TGTGCCACCAGCGGTGGAGGCCTCTCCTACGAGCAGTACTTC	CATSGGGLSYEQYF
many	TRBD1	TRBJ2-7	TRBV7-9	TGTGCCAGCAGCGAACCGGAGCTGGGACAGGCTGACTACGAGCAGTACTTC	CASSEPELGQADYEQYF
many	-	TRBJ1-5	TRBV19	TGTGCCACCGCCGACAGGAATCAGCCCCAGCATTTT	CATADRNQPQHF
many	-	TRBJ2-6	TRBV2	TGTGCCAGCAGGGGTGGGCAGACCCATTTGGCCAACGTCCTGACTTTC	CASRGGQTHLANVLTF
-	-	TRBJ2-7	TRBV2	TGTGCCAGCAGTGAGCGAGGGACCGGGTACGAGCAGTACTTC	CASSERGTGYEQYF
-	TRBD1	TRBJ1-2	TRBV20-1	TGCAGAGCTAGAGGCTCAGGGGACAGCTCTGGCTACACCTTC	CRARGSGDSSGYTF
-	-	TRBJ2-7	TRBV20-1	TGCAGTGCTAGAGAGGGTGGGGGCGAGCAGTACTTC	CSAREGGGEQYF
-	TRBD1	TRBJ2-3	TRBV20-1	TGCAGTGCTCAAAGACAGGGAAGGGTTGAGACGAGTTTT	CSAQRQGRVETSF
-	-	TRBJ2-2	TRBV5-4	TGTGCCAGCACCCACGAAGGGGGGAACACCGGGGAGCTGTTTTTT	CASTHEGGNTGELFF
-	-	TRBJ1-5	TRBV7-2	TGTGCCAGCAGCCCGACCCCCAATCAGCCCCAGCATTTT	CASSPTPNQPQHF
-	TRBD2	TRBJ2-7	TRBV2	TGTGCCAGCAGTGGAGGGCTAGCGGGACGGCAGTACTTC	CASSGGLAGRQYF
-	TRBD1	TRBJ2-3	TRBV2	TGTGCCAGCGGGGGACAGAGCACAGATACGCAGTATTTT	CASGGQSTDTQYF
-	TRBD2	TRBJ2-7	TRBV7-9	TGTGCCAGCAGCTATTCGGGGGGGCAGACCTACGAGCAGTACTTC	CASSYSGGQTYEQYF
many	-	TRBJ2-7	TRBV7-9	TGTGCCAGCTCCATTAGCCACGAGCAGTACTTC	CASSISHEQYF
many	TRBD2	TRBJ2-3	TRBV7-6	TGTGCCAGCAGCCAAAGCGGGGGGGCTGCCGCGGATACGCAGTATTTT	CASSQSGGAAADTQYF
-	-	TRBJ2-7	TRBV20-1	TGCAGTGCCCACAGTAGTTCCTACGAGCAGTACTTC	CSAHSSSYEQYF
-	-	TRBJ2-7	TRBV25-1	TGTGCCAGCAGTGAAGACGGTTCGCTTTACGAGCAGTACTTC	CASSEDGSLYEQYF
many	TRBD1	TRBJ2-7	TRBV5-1	TGCGCCAGCAGCTTTTACTCGGACAGGGTGGAAGGAGGTGAGCAGTACTTC	CASSFYSDRVEGGEQYF
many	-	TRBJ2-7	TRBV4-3	TGCGCCAGCAGCCAAGAACCCCAGGGAACCGTTTACGAGCAGTACTTC	CASSQEPQGTVYEQYF
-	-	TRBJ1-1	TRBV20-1	TGCAGTGCCGCCGACAGCTTGAACACTGAAGCTTTCTTT	CSAADSLNTEAFF
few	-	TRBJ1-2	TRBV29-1	TGCAGCGTTACCAGTGGACAGCCCCATCCAAACTATGGCTACACCTTC	CSVTSGQPHPNYGYTF
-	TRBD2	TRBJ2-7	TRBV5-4	TGTGCCAGCAGCTTGGAACTAGCGGAGGGATTCTCCTACGAGCAGTACTTC	CASSLELAEGFSYEQYF
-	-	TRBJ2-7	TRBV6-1	TGTGCCAGCAGTCGCGACGGAGGCTACGAGCAGTACTTC	CASSRDGGYEQYF
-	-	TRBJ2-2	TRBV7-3	TGTGCCAGCAGCTTAAAGGCTAAAACCGGGGAGCTGTTTTTT	CASSLKAKTGELFF
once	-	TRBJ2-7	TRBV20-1	TGCAGTGCTAGTGACGGGACGAGCTACGAGCAGTACTTC	CSASDGTSYEQYF
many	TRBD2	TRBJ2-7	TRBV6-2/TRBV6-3	TGTGCCAGCAGTTCCCGTAGCGGGGGGACCCTCTACGAGCAGTACTTC	CASSSRSGGTLYEQYF
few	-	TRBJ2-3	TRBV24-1	TGTGCCACCAGTGATGTAGTAGCTGATACGCAGTATTTT	CATSDVVADTQYF
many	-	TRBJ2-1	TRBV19	TGTGCCAGTAGTTTATACGGAGGTGAGCAGTTCTTC	CASSLYGGEQFF
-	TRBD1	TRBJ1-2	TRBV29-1	TGCAGCGTTGCACAGGGGGTTCCCCCCACCTTC	CSVAQGVPPTF
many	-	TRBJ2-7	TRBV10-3	TGTGCCATCAGTGTGCGTGACGAGGCCTACGAGCAGTACTTC	CAISVRDEAYEQYF
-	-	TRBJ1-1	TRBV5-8	TGTGCCAGCAGATTGATGGGGTACACTGAAGCTTTCTTT	CASRLMGYTEAFF
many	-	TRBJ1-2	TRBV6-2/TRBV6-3	TGTGCCAGCTCGCGACAAGAGCGGGGCTACACCTTC	CASSRQERGYTF
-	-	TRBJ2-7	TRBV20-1	TGCAGTGCTCCGTGGAGCCACAGTGTCTTC	CSAPWSHSVF
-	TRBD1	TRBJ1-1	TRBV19	TGTGCCAGTAGGACCGGGACAGGGGGCAAGAACACTGAAGCTTTCTTT	CASRTGTGGKNTEAFF
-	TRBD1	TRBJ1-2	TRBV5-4	TGTGCCAGCAGCCTACCAGGACAGGGAGGTGGCTACACCTTC	CASSLPGQGGGYTF
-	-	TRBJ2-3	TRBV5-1	TGCGCCAGCACGCCACTAGGGGAGCGCACAGATACGCAGTATTTT	CASTPLGERTDTQYF
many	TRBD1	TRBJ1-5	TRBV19	TGTGCCAGTAGCCGGTGGACAGGGCAAAATCAGCCCCAGCATTTT	CASSRWTGQNQPQHF
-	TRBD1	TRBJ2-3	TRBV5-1	TGCGCCAGCAGCTTGCTCCCCCACCCCAGGACAGGGACCACAGATACGCAGTATTTT	CASSLLPHPRTGTTDTQYF
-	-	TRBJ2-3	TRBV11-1	TGTGCCAGCAGCTTAGATGGCGGGGCCACAGATACGCAGTATTTT	CASSLDGGATDTQYF
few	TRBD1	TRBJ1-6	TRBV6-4	TGTGCCAGCAGGACAGGGACGGATTCACCCCTCCACTTT	CASRTGTDSPLHF
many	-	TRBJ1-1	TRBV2	TGTGCCAGCAGTGAAGCGCTTCGGACTGACACTGAAGCTTTCTTT	CASSEALRTDTEAFF
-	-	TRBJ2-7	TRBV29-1	TGCAGCGTTGACGTCGAGACGGGCGCCTACGAGCAGTACTTC	CSVDVETGAYEQYF
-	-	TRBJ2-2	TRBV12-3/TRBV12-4	TGTGCCAGCAGTGCTACCACGGGAGCCACCGGGGAGCTGTTTTTT	CASSATTGATGELFF
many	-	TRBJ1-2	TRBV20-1	TGCAGTGCCCCCGGGCAGGAGGGCTATGGCTACACCTTC	CSAPGQEGYGYTF
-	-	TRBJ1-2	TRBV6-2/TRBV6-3	TGTGCCAGCATGGGAGGCGCACACTATGGCTACACCTTC	CASMGGAHYGYTF